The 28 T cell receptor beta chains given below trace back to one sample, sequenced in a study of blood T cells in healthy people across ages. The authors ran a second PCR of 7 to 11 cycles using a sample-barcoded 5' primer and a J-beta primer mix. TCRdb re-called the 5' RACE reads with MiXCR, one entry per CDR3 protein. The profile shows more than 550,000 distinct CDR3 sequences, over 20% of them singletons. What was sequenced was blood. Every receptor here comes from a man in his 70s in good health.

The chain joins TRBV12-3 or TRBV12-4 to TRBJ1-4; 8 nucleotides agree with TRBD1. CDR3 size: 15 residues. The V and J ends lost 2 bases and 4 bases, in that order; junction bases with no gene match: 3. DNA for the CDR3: TGTGCCAGCAGTTTACAGGGGGCGAATAATGAAAAACTGTTTTTT. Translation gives CASSLQGANNEKLFF.

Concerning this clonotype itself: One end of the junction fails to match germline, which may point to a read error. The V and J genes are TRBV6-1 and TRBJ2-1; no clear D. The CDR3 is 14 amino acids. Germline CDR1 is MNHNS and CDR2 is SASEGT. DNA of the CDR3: TGTGCCACCAGTGTTGGGCCCTCCTACAATGAGCAGTTCTTC. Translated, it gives CATSVGPSYNEQFF.

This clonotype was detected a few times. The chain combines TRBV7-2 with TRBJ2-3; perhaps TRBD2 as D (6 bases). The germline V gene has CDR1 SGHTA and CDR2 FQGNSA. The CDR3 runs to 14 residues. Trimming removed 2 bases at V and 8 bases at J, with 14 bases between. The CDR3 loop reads CASSLWASVGTQYF. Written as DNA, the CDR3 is TGTGCCAGCAGCTTATGGGCTAGCGTAGGTACGCAGTATTTT.

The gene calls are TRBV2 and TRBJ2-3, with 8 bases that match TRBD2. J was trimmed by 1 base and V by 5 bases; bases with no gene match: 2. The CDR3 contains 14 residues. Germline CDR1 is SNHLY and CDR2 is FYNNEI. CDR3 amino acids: CASSRSGGTDTQYF. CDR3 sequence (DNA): TGTGCCAGCAGTCGTAGCGGGGGCACAGATACGCAGTATTTT.

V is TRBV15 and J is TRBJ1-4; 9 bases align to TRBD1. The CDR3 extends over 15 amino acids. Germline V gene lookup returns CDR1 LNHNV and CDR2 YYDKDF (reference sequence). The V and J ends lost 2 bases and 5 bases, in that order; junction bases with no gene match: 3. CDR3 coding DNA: TGTGCCACCAGCAGAATACAGGGGGCGAATGAAAAACTGTTTTTT. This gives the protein CATSRIQGANEKLFF.

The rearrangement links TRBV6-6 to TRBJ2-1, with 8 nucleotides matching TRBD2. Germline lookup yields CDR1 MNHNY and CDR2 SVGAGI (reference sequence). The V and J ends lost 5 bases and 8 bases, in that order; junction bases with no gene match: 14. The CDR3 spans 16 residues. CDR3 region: CASSPTKRGFLDEQFF. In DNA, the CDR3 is TGTGCCAGCAGTCCGACTAAGCGGGGGTTTCTCGATGAGCAGTTCTTC.

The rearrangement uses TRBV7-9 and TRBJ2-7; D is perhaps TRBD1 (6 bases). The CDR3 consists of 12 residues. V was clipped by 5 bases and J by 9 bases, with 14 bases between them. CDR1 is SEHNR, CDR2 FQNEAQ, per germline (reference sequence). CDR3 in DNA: TGTGCCAGCAGCCCCATACAGGGAACGCAGTACTTC. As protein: CASSPIQGTQYF.

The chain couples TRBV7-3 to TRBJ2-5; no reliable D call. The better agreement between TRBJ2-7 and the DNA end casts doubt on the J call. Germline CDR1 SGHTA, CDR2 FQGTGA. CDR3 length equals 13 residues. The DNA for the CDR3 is TGTGCCAGCAGCTTAACTTGGAACGACGAGCAGTACGTC. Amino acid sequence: CASSLTWNDEQYV.

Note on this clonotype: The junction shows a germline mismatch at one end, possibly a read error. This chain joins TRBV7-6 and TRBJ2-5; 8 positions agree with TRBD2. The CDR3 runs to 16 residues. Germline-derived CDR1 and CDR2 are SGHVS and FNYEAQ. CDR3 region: CASSLFLAGTYNEQFF. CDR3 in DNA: TGTGCCAGCAGCTTATTCCTAGCGGGCACCTACAATGAGCAGTTCTTT.

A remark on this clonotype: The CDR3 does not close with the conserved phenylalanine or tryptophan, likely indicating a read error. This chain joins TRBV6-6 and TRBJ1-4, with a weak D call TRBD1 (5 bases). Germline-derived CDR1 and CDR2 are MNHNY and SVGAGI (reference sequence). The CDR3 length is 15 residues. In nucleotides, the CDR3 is TGTGCCAGCGGTTACTCCGGGGCCGGGAATGAAAAACTGTTTTAT. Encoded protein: CASGYSGAGNEKLFY.

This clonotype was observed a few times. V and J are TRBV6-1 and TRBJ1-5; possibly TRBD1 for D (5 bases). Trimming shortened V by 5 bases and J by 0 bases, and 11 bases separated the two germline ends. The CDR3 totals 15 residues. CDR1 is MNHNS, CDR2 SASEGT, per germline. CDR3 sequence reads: CASSLTAYSNQPQHF. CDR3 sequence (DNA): TGTGCCAGCAGTTTGACAGCATATAGCAATCAGCCCCAGCATTTT.

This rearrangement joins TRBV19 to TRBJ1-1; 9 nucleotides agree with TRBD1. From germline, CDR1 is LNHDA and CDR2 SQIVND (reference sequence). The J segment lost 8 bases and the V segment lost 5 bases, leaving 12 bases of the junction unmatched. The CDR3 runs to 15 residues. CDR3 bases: TGTGCCAGTAGTTCCGTCGCCGGGACAGGGTCCGAAGCTTTCTTT. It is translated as CASSSVAGTGSEAFF.

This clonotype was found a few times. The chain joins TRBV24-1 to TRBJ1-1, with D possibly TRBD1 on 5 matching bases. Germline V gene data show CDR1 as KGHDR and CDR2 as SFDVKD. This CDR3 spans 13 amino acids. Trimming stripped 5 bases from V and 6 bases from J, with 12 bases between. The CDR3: CATSVGGSPEAFF. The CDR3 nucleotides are TGTGCCACCAGTGTCGGGGGGAGCCCTGAAGCTTTCTTT.

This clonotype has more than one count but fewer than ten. CDR3 amino acids: CASSAWVRGNQPQHF. CDR3 nucleotides: TGTGCCAGCAGCGCCTGGGTTAGGGGCAATCAGCCCCAGCATTTT. The V call is TRBV7-8, the J call TRBJ1-5; D ambiguous. V lost 5 bases and J 2 bases, leaving 13 bases between the germline ends. Looked up from germline, CDR1 is SGHVS and CDR2 is FQNEAQ. The CDR3 loop spans 15 amino acids.

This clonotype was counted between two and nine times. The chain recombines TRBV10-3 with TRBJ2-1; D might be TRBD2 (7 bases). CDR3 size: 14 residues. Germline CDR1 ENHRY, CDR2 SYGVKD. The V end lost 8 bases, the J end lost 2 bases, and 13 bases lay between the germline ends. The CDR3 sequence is CAIYRGAPYNEQFF. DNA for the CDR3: TGTGCCATCTATCGGGGGGCCCCCTACAATGAGCAGTTCTTC.

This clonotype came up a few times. CDR3 coding DNA: TGTGCCAGCAGTTTACAGACTAGCGGGATAGGCTCAGATACGCAGTATTTT. Translating it yields CASSLQTSGIGSDTQYF. The rearrangement joins TRBV12-3 or TRBV12-4 to TRBJ2-3, with 11 bases lining up with TRBD2. V shed 2 bases, J shed 4 bases, and the junction held 8 bases outside the gene matches. The CDR3 contains 17 residues.

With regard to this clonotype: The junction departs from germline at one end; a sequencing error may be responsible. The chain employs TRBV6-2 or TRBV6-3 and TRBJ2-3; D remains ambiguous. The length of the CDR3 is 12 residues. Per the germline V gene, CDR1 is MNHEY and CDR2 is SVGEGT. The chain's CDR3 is CASSYEIYTQYF. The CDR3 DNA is TGTGCCAGCAGTTATGAGATATATACGCAGTACTTT.

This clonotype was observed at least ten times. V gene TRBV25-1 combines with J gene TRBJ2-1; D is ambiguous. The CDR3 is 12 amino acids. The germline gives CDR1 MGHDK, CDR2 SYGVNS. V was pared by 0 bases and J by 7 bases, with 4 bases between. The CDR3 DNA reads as TGTGCCAGCAGTGAATATTATAATGAGCAGTTCTTC. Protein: CASSEYYNEQFF. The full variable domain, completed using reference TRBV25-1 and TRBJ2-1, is EADIYQTPRYLVIGTGKKITLECSQTMGHDKMYWYQQDPGMELHLIHYSYGVNSTEKGDLSSESTVSRIRTEHFPLTLESARPSHTSQYLCASSEYYNEQFFGPGTRLTVL.

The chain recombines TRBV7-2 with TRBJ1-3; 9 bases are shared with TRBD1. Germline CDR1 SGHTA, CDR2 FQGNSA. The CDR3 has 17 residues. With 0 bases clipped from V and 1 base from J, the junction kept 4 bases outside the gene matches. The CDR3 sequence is CASSLAGTGNSGNTIYF. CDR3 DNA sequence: TGTGCCAGCAGCTTAGCGGGGACAGGGAATTCTGGAAACACCATATATTTT.

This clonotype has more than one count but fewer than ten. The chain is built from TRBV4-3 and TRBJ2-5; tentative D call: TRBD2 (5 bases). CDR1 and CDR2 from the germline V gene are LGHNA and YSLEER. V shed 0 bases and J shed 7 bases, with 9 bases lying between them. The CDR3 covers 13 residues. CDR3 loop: CASSQDEGVTQYF. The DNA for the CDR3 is TGCGCCAGCAGCCAAGATGAGGGCGTGACCCAGTACTTC.

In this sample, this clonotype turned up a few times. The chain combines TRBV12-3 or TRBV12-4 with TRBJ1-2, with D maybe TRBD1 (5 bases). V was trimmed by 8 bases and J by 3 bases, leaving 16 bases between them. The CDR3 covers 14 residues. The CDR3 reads CASYGTGNYYGYTF. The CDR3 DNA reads TGTGCCAGCTATGGGACCGGGAATTACTATGGCTACACCTTC.

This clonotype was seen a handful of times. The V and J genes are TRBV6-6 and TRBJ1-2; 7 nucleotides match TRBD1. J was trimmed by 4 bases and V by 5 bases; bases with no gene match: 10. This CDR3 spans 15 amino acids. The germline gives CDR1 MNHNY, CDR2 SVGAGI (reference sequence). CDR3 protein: CASSDPGTDFYGYTF. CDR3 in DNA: TGTGCCAGCAGTGATCCCGGGACAGACTTCTATGGCTACACCTTC.

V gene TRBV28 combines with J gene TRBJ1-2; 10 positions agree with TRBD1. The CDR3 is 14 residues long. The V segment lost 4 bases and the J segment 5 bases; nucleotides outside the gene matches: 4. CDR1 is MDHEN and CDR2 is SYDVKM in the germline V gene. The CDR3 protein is CASSSGQGIYGYTF. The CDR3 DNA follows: TGTGCCAGCAGTTCGGGACAGGGGATTTATGGCTACACCTTC.

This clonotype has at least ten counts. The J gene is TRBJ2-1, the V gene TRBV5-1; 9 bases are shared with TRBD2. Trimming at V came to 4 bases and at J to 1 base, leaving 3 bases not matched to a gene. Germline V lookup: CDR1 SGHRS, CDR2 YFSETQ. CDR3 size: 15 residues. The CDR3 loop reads CASSTAGGSYNEQFF. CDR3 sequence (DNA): TGCGCCAGCAGCACGGCGGGGGGGTCCTACAATGAGCAGTTCTTC. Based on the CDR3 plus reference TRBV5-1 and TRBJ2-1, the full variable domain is KAGVTQTPRYLIKTRGQQVTLSCSPISGHRSVSWYQQTPGQGLQFLFEYFSETQRNKGNFPGRFSGRQFSNSRSEMNVSTLELGDSALYLCASSTAGGSYNEQFFGPGTRLTVL.

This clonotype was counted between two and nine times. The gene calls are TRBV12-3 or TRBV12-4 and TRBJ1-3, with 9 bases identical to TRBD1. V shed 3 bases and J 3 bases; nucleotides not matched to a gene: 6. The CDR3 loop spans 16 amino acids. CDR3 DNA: TGTGCCAGCAGTTTCCTGGACAGGGGTGTTGGAAACACCATATATTTT. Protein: CASSFLDRGVGNTIYF.

This chain's CDR3 is CASSLEPYLGGELFF. For the CDR3, the DNA is TGTGCCAGCAGTTTAGAGCCATACTTAGGTGGGGAGCTGTTTTTT. The rearrangement joins TRBV27 to TRBJ2-2; D unresolved. Trimming removed 2 bases at V and 8 bases at J, with 15 bases between. CDR1 is MNHEY and CDR2 is SMNVEV in the germline V gene (reference sequence). The CDR3 consists of 15 residues.

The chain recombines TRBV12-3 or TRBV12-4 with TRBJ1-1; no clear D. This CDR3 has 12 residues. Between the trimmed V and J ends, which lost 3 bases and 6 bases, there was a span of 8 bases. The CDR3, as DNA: TGTGCCAGCAGTTTTGACCGGTCTGAAGCTTTCTTT. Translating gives CASSFDRSEAFF.

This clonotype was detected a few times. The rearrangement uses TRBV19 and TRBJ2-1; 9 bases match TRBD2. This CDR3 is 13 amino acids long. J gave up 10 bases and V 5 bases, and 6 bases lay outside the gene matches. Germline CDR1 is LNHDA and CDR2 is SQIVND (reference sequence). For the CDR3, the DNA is TGTGCCAGTAGTCCGGGACTAGCCCGGGAGCAGTTCTTC. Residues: CASSPGLAREQFF.